The present T cell receptor beta chain was sequenced within a study of T cells in Graves' hyperthyroidism and ophthalmopathy. Study information: Once the initial diagnosis was made, peripheral blood was obtained before any treatment.

Authors of the study amplified TCR beta CDR3 regions from RNA transcripts. First-round RT-PCR with HTBI primers amplified the TCR CDR3 region. From the multiplex PCR reads, TCRdb called clonotypes with MiXCR, one entry per CDR3 protein. The sample lists fewer than 550,000 distinct CDR3 sequences, around 16% occurring once. The CDR3 consists of 12 residues. Germline V CDR1 and CDR2: LGHDT, YNNKEL (reference sequence). Deletions cut 5 bases from V and 4 bases from J, with 8 bases between. General observations from the study: Most clonotypes expanded in thyroid above 0.001 were likewise present in blood. In the analysis, a 13 V-J model separated ophthalmopathy from stable hyperthyroidism.

As concerns this clonotype: The antigen remains unidentified.

It was uncontrolled infection, other autoimmune disease, pregnancy or lactation that excluded patients. This sequence originates from a woman between 18 and 29 years old with Graves' hyperthyroidism. This sequence joins TRBV3-1 and TRBJ1-1; possible D gene TRBD1, 6 bases. Source material: blood. CDR3 amino acids: CASSTTGTEAFF. The CDR3 DNA is TGTGCCAGCAGCACGACAGGCACTGAAGCTTTCTTT. Filled out from reference TRBV3-1 and TRBJ1-1, the complete variable domain reads DTAVSQTPKYLVTQMGNDKSIKCEQNLGHDTMYWYKQDSKKFLKIMFSYNNKELIINETVPNRFSPKSPDKAHLNLHINSLELGDSAVYFCASSTTGTEAFFGQGTRLTVV.